The 28 T cell receptor beta chains below come from one sample, sequenced in a study of blood T cells in healthy people across ages. A J-beta primer mix and a sample-barcoded 5' primer were used in a second PCR of about 7 to 12 cycles. Each CDR3 protein gets one entry after TCRdb re-called the 5' RACE reads with MiXCR. The sample yields 540,000 or so distinct CDR3 sequences, approximately 25% seen once. These data are also associated with another study on T cells of mothers and their children.

Sequenced: blood. The receptors were gathered from a boy aged 10-17 years in good health.

This clonotype has at least ten counts. This chain joins TRBV28 and TRBJ1-5; D gene ambiguous. This CDR3 has 12 residues. V lost 6 bases and J 5 bases, leaving 8 bases between the germline ends. CDR1 MDHEN and CDR2 SYDVKM come from the germline V gene. This chain's CDR3 is CASSPSDQPQHF. The CDR3 nucleotides are TGTGCCAGCAGCCCTTCCGATCAGCCCCAGCATTTT.

The chain couples TRBV20-1 to TRBJ1-1; D uncertain. The CDR3 consists of 13 residues. V was clipped by 7 bases and J by 4 bases, with 16 bases between them. Germline CDR1 is DFQATT and CDR2 is SNEGSKA (reference sequence). As DNA, the CDR3 is TGCAGTGTTAAGACACCGCTGGGCACTGAAGCTTTCTTT. Translation: CSVKTPLGTEAFF.

The chain recombines TRBV4-2 with TRBJ1-2, with TRBD1 identical over 9 bases. From germline, CDR1 is LGHNA and CDR2 YNFKEQ. Germline trimming cut 6 bases from V and 6 bases from J; bases unmatched to any gene: 5. This CDR3 has 13 residues. The CDR3 DNA sequence: TGTGCCAGCAGGGGGGACAGGGAGAATGGCTACACCTTC. As protein: CASRGDRENGYTF.

This chain links TRBV20-1 with TRBJ1-4; the match to TRBD1 covers 7 bases. CDR1 and CDR2 (germline): DFQATT, SNEGSKA (reference sequence). Trimming removed 0 bases from V and 8 bases from J; junction bases left unmatched: 6. The CDR3 spans 14 residues. CDR3 coding DNA: TGCAGTGCTAGAGATGGGCAGGGGGGGGAAAAACTGTTTTTT. It specifies CSARDGQGGEKLFF.

The chain has TRBV9 and TRBJ2-5; 7 bases agree with TRBD2. The better agreement between TRBJ2-7 and the DNA end casts doubt on the J call. The germline CDR1 and CDR2 sequences are SGDLS and YYNGEE. The CDR3 is 16 amino acids. CDR3 in amino acids: CASSGEGRYGSYEQYF. The CDR3 nucleotides are TGTGCCAGCAGCGGGGAGGGTCGATACGGGAGTTACGAGCAGTACTTC.

The chain employs TRBV7-9 and TRBJ1-2; D is unclear. Germline CDR1 reads SEHNR; CDR2 reads FQNEAQ (reference sequence). Trimming pared 1 base from V and 5 bases from J, leaving 17 bases between. The CDR3 runs 16 residues. The CDR3 nucleotides read TGTGCCAGCAGCTTAGATTTCGCGTCCCCGGGTTATGGCTACACCTTC. Amino acids: CASSLDFASPGYGYTF.

This sequence joins TRBV5-6 and TRBJ1-2; no clear D. Germline loops: CDR1 SGHDT, CDR2 YYEEEE. The V and J ends lost 0 bases and 7 bases respectively, with 4 bases between them. This CDR3 spans 11 amino acids. The CDR3 spells CASSLEGGYTF. CDR3 sequence (DNA): TGTGCCAGCAGCTTGGAGGGTGGCTACACCTTC.

The V and J genes are TRBV6-2 or TRBV6-3 and TRBJ2-5; 14 bases line up with TRBD2. Germline CDR1 and CDR2: MNHEY and SVGEGT. The J segment lost 12 bases and the V segment lost 5 bases, leaving 8 bases of the junction unmatched. The CDR3 is 14 residues long. In DNA form, the CDR3 reads TGTGCCAGCAGTCCTTCCGGGACTAGCGGGGGAAAGTACTTC. This encodes CASSPSGTSGGKYF.

The chain has TRBV6-6 and TRBJ2-7, with 9 nucleotides matching TRBD1. From germline, CDR1 is MNHNY and CDR2 SVGAGI (reference sequence). V was pared by 4 bases and J by 4 bases, with 8 bases of the junction left unmatched. CDR3 length: 15 amino acids. CDR3: CASSSGTGIWYEQYF. The CDR3 DNA sequence: TGTGCCAGCAGTTCGGGGACAGGGATTTGGTACGAGCAGTACTTC.

The chain carries TRBV25-1 and TRBJ2-4; D might be TRBD1 (5 bases). V lost 3 bases to trimming and J lost 2 bases, with 17 bases between them. Germline V gives CDR1 MGHDK, CDR2 SYGVNS. The CDR3 has 17 amino acids. For the CDR3, the DNA is TGTGCCAGCAGTGATCCAGGGCCCCCCCCATCCAAAAACATTCAGTACTTC. It is translated as CASSDPGPPPSKNIQYF.

The V and J genes are TRBV7-2 and TRBJ2-3, with D perhaps matching TRBD2 (6 bases). Germline V lookup: CDR1 SGHTA, CDR2 FQGNSA. Between the trimmed V and J ends, which lost 5 bases and 0 bases, there was a span of 18 bases. The CDR3 loop spans 17 amino acids. In DNA form, the CDR3 reads TGTGCCAGCAGCATGTGGGGACTGGGGTCTAGCACAGATACGCAGTATTTT. Its protein is CASSMWGLGSSTDTQYF.

This chain joins TRBV9 and TRBJ2-5, with D perhaps being TRBD1 or TRBD2 (6 bases each). The DNA end is a closer match to TRBJ2-1, so the J assignment may be wrong. The CDR3 contains 13 residues. In germline, CDR1 is SGDLS, CDR2 YYNGEE. The CDR3 region has the DNA TGTGCCAGCAGCGTAGGGGGGGCGAATGAGCAGTTCTTC. This encodes CASSVGGANEQFF.

The V gene is TRBV5-1, the J gene TRBJ2-7, with TRBD2 matching over 13 bases. This CDR3 is built from 16 residues. The trim removed 0 bases at V and 3 bases at J, leaving 3 bases unmatched. From germline, CDR1 is SGHRS and CDR2 YFSETQ. The CDR3 spells CASSLDGTSGNYEQYF. CDR3 nucleotide sequence: TGCGCCAGCAGCTTGGACGGGACTAGCGGGAACTACGAGCAGTACTTC.

CDR3 in amino acids: CAIRPDNQGDEQFF. DNA of the CDR3: TGTGCCATCAGGCCTGATAACCAGGGAGATGAGCAGTTCTTC. The rearrangement links TRBV10-3 to TRBJ2-1; D might be TRBD1 or TRBD2, each matching 5 bases. Germline lookup yields CDR1 ENHRY and CDR2 SYGVKD. The CDR3 runs 14 residues. V lost 6 bases and J 8 bases, leaving 17 bases between the germline ends.

This clonotype was seen a few times. The rearrangement links TRBV2 to TRBJ1-2; 9 bases map to TRBD1. V lost 5 bases, J lost 5 bases, and 6 bases stayed unmatched. Per germline, CDR1 SNHLY and CDR2 FYNNEI. This CDR3 region has 14 residues. Here the CDR3 DNA reads TGTGCCAGCAGTTTAAAGACAGGGGGATATGGCTACACCTTC. As protein: CASSLKTGGYGYTF.

The CDR3 is CASTIGQSSSYNEQFF. The CDR3 nucleotides read TGTGCCAGCACGATAGGACAGTCAAGCTCCTACAATGAGCAGTTCTTC. The chain carries TRBV28 and TRBJ2-1; possible D gene TRBD1, 6 bases. Germline V lookup: CDR1 MDHEN, CDR2 SYDVKM. The ends were cut back, 7 bases at V and 0 bases at J, with 16 bases in the middle. The CDR3 is 16 amino acids.

The J gene is TRBJ2-5, the V gene TRBV6-7, with TRBD1 matching over 7 bases. TRBV6-7 is noted as an ORF with a role that remains uncertain. CDR3 length equals 14 residues. The junction had 2 bases not matched to a gene; V was cut back by 2 bases and J by 2 bases. CDR3 amino acids: CASSYRDRQETQYF. In DNA form, the CDR3 reads TGTGCCAGCAGTTACAGGGACAGACAAGAGACCCAGTACTTC.

This clonotype has a handful of counts. The CDR3 nucleotides read TGTGCCAGCAGATACGGTAGCGGGAGTGGCTACGAGCAGTACTTC. Its translation: CASRYGSGSGYEQYF. V is TRBV11-2 and J is TRBJ2-7; 9 nucleotides line up with TRBD2. The germline CDR1 and CDR2 sequences are SGHAT and FQNNGV. The CDR3 has 15 residues. With V trimmed by 6 bases and J by 3 bases, 9 bases remained unmatched.

This clonotype was recorded a few times. The V gene is TRBV5-6, the J gene TRBJ2-1, with 14 bases that match TRBD2. V was clipped by 4 bases and J by 13 bases; unmatched bases: 10. Germline values: CDR1 SGHDT, CDR2 YYEEEE. This CDR3 is 15 amino acids long. The CDR3, as DNA: TGTGCCAGCAGCATAACGACTAGCGGGAGGGCCAGTCAGTTCTTC. This encodes CASSITTSGRASQFF.

This clonotype was seen only a few times. The rearrangement links TRBV24-1 to TRBJ1-4; TRBD1 might be the D (5 bases). This CDR3 is 14 amino acids long. Germline values: CDR1 KGHDR, CDR2 SFDVKD. The germline V and J ends were trimmed by 3 bases and 7 bases, with 11 bases remaining between them. In DNA, the CDR3 is TGTGCCACCAGTGATCCGCGAGGGGCTGAAAAACTGTTTTTT. Translating gives CATSDPRGAEKLFF.

The rearrangement joins TRBV2 to TRBJ1-1; D is unresolved. V gave up 1 base and J gave up 1 base, with 10 bases separating them. From germline, CDR1 is SNHLY and CDR2 FYNNEI. This CDR3 has 15 residues. CDR3 residues: CASSEEEKGNTEAFF. The CDR3 DNA follows: TGTGCCAGCAGTGAAGAAGAGAAGGGGAACACTGAAGCTTTCTTT.

This clonotype was seen a few times. This chain connects TRBV20-1 to TRBJ2-1, with D possibly being TRBD2 (5 bases). Germline CDR1 DFQATT, CDR2 SNEGSKA (reference sequence). CDR3 size: 12 residues. Trimming took off 8 bases at V and 5 bases at J, with 13 bases between the two ends. The CDR3 here is CSPGNPNNEQFF. CDR3 in DNA: TGCAGTCCGGGGAACCCAAACAATGAGCAGTTCTTC.

This clonotype has ten or more counts. V is TRBV7-9 and J is TRBJ2-1; no firm D call. The germline V gene encodes CDR1 SEHNR and CDR2 FQNEAQ (reference sequence). The ends were cut back, 1 base at V and 4 bases at J, with 8 bases in the middle. CDR3 length: 14 residues. The CDR3, as DNA: TGTGCCAGCAGCTTAGGCGCGGCTTACAATGAGCAGTTCTTC. Its translation is CASSLGAAYNEQFF.

The CDR3 is CASSSGGQFAEKLFF. The CDR3 DNA reads TGTGCCAGCAGCTCAGGGGGACAATTCGCTGAAAAACTGTTTTTT. The rearrangement uses TRBV5-5 and TRBJ1-4; 7 bases map to TRBD1. CDR3 length: 15 residues. The ends lost 3 bases at V and 7 bases at J; junction bases unmatched: 9. Germline CDR1 reads SGHKS; CDR2 reads YYEKEE (reference sequence).

This clonotype was counted many times. J is TRBJ1-2 and V is TRBV7-9; D not resolved. V lost 1 base and J lost 5, with 11 bases in between. The V gene's germline CDR1 is SEHNR and CDR2 FQNEAQ (reference sequence). This CDR3 spans 14 amino acids. CDR3 in amino acids: CASSLVGRSYGYTF. CDR3 coding DNA: TGTGCCAGCAGCTTAGTTGGGAGATCTTATGGCTACACCTTC.

The gene calls are TRBV6-4 and TRBJ2-3; the match to TRBD2 covers 8 bases. The V gene end was trimmed by 2 bases and the J gene end by 9 bases; junction bases not matched to a gene: 10. The length of the CDR3 is 15 residues. The germline V gene encodes CDR1 MRHNA and CDR2 SNTAGT. CDR3 amino acids: CASSDGTSGGDTQYF. CDR3 nucleotide sequence: TGTGCCAGCAGTGACGGGACTAGTGGGGGAGACACGCAGTATTTT.

This clonotype turned up a few times. The rearrangement uses TRBV4-1 and TRBJ1-1; possible D gene TRBD1, 6 bases. Trimming shortened V by 1 base and J by 5 bases, and 14 bases separated the two germline ends. The CDR3 sequence is 15 residues long. CDR1 and CDR2 from the germline V gene are MGHRA and YSYEKL. CDR3 protein: CASSQVEGESTEAFF. The CDR3 DNA sequence: TGCGCCAGCAGCCAAGTAGAGGGGGAAAGTACTGAAGCTTTCTTT.

The J gene is TRBJ1-4, the V gene TRBV7-9; TRBD1 aligns across 10 bases. Trimming removed 7 bases from V and 6 bases from J; junction bases left unmatched: 8. The germline V gene has CDR1 SEHNR and CDR2 FQNEAQ (reference sequence). The CDR3 loop spans 15 amino acids. The CDR3, as DNA: TGTGCCAGCACCCCGTGGGGGACAGGGGATGAAAAACTGTTTTTT. Amino acids: CASTPWGTGDEKLFF.